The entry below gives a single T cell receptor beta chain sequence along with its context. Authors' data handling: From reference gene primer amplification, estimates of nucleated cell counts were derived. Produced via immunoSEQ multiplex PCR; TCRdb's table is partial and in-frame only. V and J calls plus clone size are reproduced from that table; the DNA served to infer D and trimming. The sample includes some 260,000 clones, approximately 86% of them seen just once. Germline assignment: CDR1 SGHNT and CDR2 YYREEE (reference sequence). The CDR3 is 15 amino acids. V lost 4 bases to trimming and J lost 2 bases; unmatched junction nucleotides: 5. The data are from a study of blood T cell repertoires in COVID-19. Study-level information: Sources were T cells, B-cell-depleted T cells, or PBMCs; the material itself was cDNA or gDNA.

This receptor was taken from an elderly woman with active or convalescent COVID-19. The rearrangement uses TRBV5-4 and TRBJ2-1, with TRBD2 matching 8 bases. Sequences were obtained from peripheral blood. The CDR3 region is CASSTEAGAYNEQFF. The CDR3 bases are TGTGCCAGCAGCACCGAAGCGGGGGCCTACAATGAGCAGTTCTTC.